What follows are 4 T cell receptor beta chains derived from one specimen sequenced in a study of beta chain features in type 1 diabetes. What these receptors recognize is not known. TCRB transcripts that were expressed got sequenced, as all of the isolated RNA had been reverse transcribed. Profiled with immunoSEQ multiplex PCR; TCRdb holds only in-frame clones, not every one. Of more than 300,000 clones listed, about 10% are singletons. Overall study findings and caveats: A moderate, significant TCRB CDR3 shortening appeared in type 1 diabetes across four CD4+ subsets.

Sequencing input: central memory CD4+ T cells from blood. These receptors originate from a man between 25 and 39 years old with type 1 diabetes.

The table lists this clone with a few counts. CDR3 in DNA: TGTGCCAGCAGTTACCCCGAGCGGGAGAATCGCTACGAGCAGTACTTC. Protein sequence: CASSYPERENRYEQYF. This sequence joins TRBV6-6 and TRBJ2-7; 8 nucleotides agree with TRBD2. Trimming removed 2 bases from V and 3 bases from J; junction bases left unmatched: 9. CDR3 length: 16 residues. CDR1 is MNHNY, CDR2 SVGAGI, per germline (reference sequence).

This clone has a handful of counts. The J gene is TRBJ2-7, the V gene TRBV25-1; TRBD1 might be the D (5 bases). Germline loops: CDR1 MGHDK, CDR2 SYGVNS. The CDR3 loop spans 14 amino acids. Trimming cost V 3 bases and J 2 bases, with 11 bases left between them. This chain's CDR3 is CASSEGPEPYEQYF. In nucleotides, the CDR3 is TGTGCCAGCAGTGAGGGGCCAGAACCCTACGAGCAGTACTTC.

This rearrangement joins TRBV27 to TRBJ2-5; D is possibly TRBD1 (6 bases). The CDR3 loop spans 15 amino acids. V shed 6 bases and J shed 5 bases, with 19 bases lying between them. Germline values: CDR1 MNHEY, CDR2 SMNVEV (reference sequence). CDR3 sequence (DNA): TGTGCCAGCAGACGGACAGTCGGGGTAGGGGAGACCCAGTACTTC. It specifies CASRRTVGVGETQYF.

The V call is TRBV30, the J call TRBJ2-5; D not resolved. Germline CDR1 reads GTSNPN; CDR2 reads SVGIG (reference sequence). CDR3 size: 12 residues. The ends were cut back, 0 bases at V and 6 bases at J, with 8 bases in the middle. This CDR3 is CAWSVVEQTQYF. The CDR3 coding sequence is TGTGCCTGGAGTGTGGTGGAACAGACCCAGTACTTC.